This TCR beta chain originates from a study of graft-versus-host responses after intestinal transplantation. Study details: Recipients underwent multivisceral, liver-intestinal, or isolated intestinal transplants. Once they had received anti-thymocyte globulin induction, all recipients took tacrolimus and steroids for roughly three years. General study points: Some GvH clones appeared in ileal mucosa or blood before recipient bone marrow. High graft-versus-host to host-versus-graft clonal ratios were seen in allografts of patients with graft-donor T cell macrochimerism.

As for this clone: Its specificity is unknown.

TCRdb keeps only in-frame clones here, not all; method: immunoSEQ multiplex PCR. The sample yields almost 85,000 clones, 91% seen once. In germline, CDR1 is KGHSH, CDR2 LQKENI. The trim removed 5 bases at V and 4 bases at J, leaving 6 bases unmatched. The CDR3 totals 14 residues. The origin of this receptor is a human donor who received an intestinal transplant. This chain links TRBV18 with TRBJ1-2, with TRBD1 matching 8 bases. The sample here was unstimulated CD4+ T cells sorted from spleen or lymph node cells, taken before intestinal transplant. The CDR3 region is CASSSGQGGYGYTF. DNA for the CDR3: TGTGCCAGCTCATCCGGACAGGGCGGCTATGGCTACACCTTC.